Below are 10 T cell receptor beta chains sequenced from a single sample in a study of T cells in Graves' hyperthyroidism and ophthalmopathy. What was amplified from RNA transcripts were TCR beta CDR3 regions. TCR CDR3 underwent first-round RT-PCR with the HTBI primer set. TCRdb itself ran the multiplex PCR reads through MiXCR, one entry per CDR3 protein. In the table there are some 350,000 distinct CDR3 sequences, less than 20% of which are singletons. Sequenced material: blood. Receptors originate from a young woman with Graves' hyperthyroidism that later progressed to Graves' ophthalmopathy.

This clonotype was seen only a few times. The V and J genes are TRBV29-1 and TRBJ2-1; weak D call: TRBD2 (6 bases). The CDR3 is made up of 13 amino acids. V lost 7 bases and J 0 bases, leaving 10 bases between the germline ends. Germline values: CDR1 SQVTM, CDR2 ANQGSEA. The CDR3 sequence is CSGKDYSYNEQFF. DNA of the CDR3: TGCAGCGGGAAGGACTACTCCTACAATGAGCAGTTCTTC.

To note about this clonotype: Here the CDR3 omits its conserved ending phenylalanine or tryptophan, so a read error is the likely source. The rearrangement joins TRBV10-3 to TRBJ2-6; 12 bases align to TRBD2. Germline lookup yields CDR1 ENHRY and CDR2 SYGVKD. V shed 3 bases and J 6 bases; nucleotides not matched to a gene: 6. CDR3 length: 17 amino acids. In DNA form, the CDR3 reads TGTGCCATCAGTGACCTAGCGGGAGGGCCTGTGGCCAACGTCCTGACTTTA. Translating gives CAISDLAGGPVANVLTL.

In its sample, this clonotype was seen many times. This chain joins TRBV28 and TRBJ2-7; possible D gene TRBD2, 6 bases. The CDR3 is 14 residues long. The V gene's germline CDR1 is MDHEN and CDR2 SYDVKM. V lost 3 bases to trimming and J lost 4 bases, with 13 bases between them. DNA for the CDR3: TGTGCCAGCAGTTTCAGCGGGCCGTCGTACGAGCAGTACTTC. It yields the protein CASSFSGPSYEQYF.

This chain uses TRBV30 with TRBJ1-5; D remains ambiguous. The V gene's germline CDR1 is GTSNPN and CDR2 SVGIG (reference sequence). There are 13 residues in the CDR3. V was cut by 3 bases and J by 6 bases, with 12 bases left in between. The DNA for the CDR3 is TGTGCCTGGAGCCCCAGTGCGGGTCAGCCCCAGCATTTT. Protein: CAWSPSAGQPQHF.

This clonotype was detected a few times. The chain combines TRBV25-1 with TRBJ2-2; 11 bases are a match to TRBD1. This CDR3 comprises 17 residues. J was trimmed by 4 bases and V by 1 base; bases with no gene match: 5. The V gene's germline CDR1 is MGHDK and CDR2 SYGVNS. Here the CDR3 reads CASSESRTGGFTGELFF. The CDR3, as DNA: TGTGCCAGCAGTGAATCTCGGACAGGGGGCTTCACCGGGGAGCTGTTTTTT.

This clonotype has at least ten counts. This chain uses TRBV30 with TRBJ2-2; D call uncertain. In germline, CDR1 is GTSNPN, CDR2 SVGIG (reference sequence). The CDR3 has 14 residues. Between the trimmed V and J ends, which lost 6 bases and 0 bases, there was a span of 11 bases. CDR3 nucleotides: TGTGCCTGCTCCCTCTACGCGAACACCGGGGAGCTGTTTTTT. Residues: CACSLYANTGELFF.

Concerning this clonotype itself: Relative to the germline gene, one junction end is altered; a read error may explain this. The chain carries TRBV6-5 and TRBJ2-7; D call uncertain. Germline values: CDR1 MNHEY, CDR2 SVGAGI. The CDR3 totals 14 residues. The CDR3 loop reads CASSFSGPGAEQYF. The CDR3 region has the DNA TGTGCTAGCAGTTTCTCTGGTCCGGGTGCGGAGCAGTACTTC.

The chain carries TRBV20-1 and TRBJ2-1; 10 nucleotides line up with TRBD1. This CDR3 contains 13 residues. CDR1 is DFQATT and CDR2 is SNEGSKA in the germline V gene (reference sequence). The ends lost 5 bases at V and 7 bases at J; junction bases unmatched: 5. The CDR3 here is CSAEGQGINEQFF. Written as DNA, the CDR3 is TGCAGTGCTGAGGGACAGGGGATTAATGAGCAGTTCTTC.

This chain links TRBV4-3 with TRBJ1-2; TRBD1 aligns across 11 bases. The V and J ends lost 1 base and 6 bases, in that order; junction bases with no gene match: 10. Germline-derived CDR1 and CDR2 are LGHNA and YSLEER. There are 17 residues in the CDR3. DNA for the CDR3: TGCGCCAGCAGCCAAGTGGTCGAGCCGGGACAGGGGGATGGCTACACCTTC. Translation gives CASSQVVEPGQGDGYTF.

CDR3 in DNA: TGTGCCAGCTCACGAGGACAGTACACCGGGGAGCTGTTTTTT. This translates into CASSRGQYTGELFF. The chain has TRBV18 and TRBJ2-2; D is possibly TRBD1 (6 bases). Trimming removed 4 bases from V and 3 bases from J, with 9 bases in between. The CDR3 length is 14 residues. Germline V gives CDR1 KGHSH, CDR2 LQKENI.